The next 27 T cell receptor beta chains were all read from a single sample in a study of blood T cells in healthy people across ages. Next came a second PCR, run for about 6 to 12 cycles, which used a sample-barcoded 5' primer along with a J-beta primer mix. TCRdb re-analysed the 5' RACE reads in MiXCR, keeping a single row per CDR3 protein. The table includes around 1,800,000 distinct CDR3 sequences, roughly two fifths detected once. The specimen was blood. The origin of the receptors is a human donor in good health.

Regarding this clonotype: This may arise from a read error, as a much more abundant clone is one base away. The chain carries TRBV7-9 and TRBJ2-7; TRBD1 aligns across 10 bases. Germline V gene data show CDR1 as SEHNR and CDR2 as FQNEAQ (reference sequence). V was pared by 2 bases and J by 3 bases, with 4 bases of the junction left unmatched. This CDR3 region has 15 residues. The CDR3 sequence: CASSLSGTGVYEQYF. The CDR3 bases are TGTGCCAGCAGCTTAAGCGGGACAGGGGTCTACGAGCAGTACTTC.

The CDR3 spells CASSLVVDGGAQETQYF. The CDR3 nucleotides are TGTGCCAGCAGCCTCGTAGTCGACGGGGGAGCACAAGAGACCCAGTACTTC. The chain joins TRBV6-1 to TRBJ2-7, with a weak D call TRBD2 (6 bases). The J call may be in error: the DNA end matches TRBJ2-5 better. The CDR3 is 17 amino acids. Germline CDR1 reads MNHNS; CDR2 reads SASEGT.

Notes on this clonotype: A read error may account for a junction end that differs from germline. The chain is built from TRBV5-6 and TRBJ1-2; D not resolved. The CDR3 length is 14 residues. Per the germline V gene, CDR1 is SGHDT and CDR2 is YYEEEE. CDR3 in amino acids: CASSSGPGSYGHTF. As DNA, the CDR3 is TGTGCCAGCAGTAGTGGTCCGGGGTCCTATGGCCACACCTTC.

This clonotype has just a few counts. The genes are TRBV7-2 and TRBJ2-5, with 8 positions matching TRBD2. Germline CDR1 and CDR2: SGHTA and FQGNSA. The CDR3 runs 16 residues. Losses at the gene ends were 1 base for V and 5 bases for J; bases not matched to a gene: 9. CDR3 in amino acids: CASSLGGGGYVETQYF. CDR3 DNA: TGTGCCAGCAGCTTAGGGGGCGGGGGGTACGTTGAGACCCAGTACTTC.

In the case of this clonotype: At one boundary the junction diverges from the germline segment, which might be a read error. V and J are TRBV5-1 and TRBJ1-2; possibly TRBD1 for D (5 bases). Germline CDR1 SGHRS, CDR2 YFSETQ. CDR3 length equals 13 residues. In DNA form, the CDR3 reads TGCACCAGCAGCTTTGGGGGATTCTATGGCTACACCTTC. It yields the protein CTSSFGGFYGYTF.

Here the CDR3 DNA reads TGTGCCAGCAGCTTAGTTGTGGGGACTGAGAACGAGCAGTACTTC. Amino acids: CASSLVVGTENEQYF. The J gene is TRBJ2-7, the V gene TRBV7-9, with D perhaps matching TRBD2 (6 bases). V was shortened by 1 base and J by 5 bases, with 15 bases between the two germline ends. In germline, CDR1 is SEHNR, CDR2 FQNEAQ (reference sequence). The CDR3 consists of 15 residues.

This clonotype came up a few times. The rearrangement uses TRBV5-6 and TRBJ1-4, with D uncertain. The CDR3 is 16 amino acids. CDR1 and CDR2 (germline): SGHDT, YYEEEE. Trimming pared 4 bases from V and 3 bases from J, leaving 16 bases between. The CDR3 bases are TGTGCCAGCAGCGCTTGGGAGTTCGGGCCTAATGAAAAACTGTTTTTT. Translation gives CASSAWEFGPNEKLFF.

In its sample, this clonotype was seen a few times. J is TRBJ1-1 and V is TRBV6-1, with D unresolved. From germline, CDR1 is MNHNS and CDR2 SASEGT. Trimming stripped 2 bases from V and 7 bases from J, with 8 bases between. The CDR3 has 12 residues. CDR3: CASSEIGNEAFF. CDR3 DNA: TGTGCCAGCAGTGAAATCGGGAATGAAGCTTTCTTT.

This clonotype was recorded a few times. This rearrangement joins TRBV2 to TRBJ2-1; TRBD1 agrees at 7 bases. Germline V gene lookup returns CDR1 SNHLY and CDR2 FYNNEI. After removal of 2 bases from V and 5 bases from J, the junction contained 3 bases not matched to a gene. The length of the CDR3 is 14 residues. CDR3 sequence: CASSEIDRDNEQFF. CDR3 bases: TGTGCCAGCAGTGAAATTGACAGGGACAATGAGCAGTTCTTC.

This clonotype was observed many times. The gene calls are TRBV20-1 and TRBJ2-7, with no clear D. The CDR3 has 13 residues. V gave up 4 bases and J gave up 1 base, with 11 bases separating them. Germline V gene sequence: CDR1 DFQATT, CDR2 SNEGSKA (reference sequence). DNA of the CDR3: TGCAGTGCTACGATACCTAATTCCTACGAGCAGTACTTC. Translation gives CSATIPNSYEQYF.

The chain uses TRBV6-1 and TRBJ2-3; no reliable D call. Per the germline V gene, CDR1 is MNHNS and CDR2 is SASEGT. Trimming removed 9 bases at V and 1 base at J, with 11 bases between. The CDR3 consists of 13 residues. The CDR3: CASPDQRTDTQYF. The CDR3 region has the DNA TGTGCCAGTCCGGACCAACGCACAGATACGCAGTATTTT.

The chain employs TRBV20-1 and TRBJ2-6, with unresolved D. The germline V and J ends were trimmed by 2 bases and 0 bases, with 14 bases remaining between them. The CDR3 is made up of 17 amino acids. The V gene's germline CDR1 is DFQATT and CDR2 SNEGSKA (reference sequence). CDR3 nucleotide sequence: TGCAGTGCTAGATCGGGCGTCGCCCCCTCTGGGGCCAACGTCCTGACTTTC. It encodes CSARSGVAPSGANVLTF.

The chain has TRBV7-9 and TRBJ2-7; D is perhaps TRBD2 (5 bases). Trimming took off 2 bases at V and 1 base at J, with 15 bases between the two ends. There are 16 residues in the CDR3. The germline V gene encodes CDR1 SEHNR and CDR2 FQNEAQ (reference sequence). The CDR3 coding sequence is TGTGCCAGCAGCTTAAGCCCCCACGAGGGTTCCTACGAGCAGTACTTC. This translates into CASSLSPHEGSYEQYF.

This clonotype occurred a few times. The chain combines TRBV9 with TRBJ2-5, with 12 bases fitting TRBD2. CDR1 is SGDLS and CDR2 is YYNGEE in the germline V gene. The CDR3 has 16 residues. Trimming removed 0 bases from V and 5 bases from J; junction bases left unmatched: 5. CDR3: CASSVALAGGLETQYF. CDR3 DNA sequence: TGTGCCAGCAGCGTAGCTCTAGCGGGGGGGTTGGAGACCCAGTACTTC.

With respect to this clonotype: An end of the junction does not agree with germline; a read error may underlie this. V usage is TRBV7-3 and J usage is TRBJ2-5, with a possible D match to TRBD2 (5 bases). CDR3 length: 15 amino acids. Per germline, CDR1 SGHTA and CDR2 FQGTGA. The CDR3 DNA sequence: TGTGCCAGCAGCTTATTAAGCGGACCTCAAGGGACCCAGTACTTC. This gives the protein CASSLLSGPQGTQYF. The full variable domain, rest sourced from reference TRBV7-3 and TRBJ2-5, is GAGVSQTPSNKVTEKGKYVELRCDPISGHTALYWYRQSLGQGPEFLIYFQGTGAADDSGLPNDRFFAVRPEGSVSTLKIQRTERGDSAVYLCASSLLSGPQGTQYFGPGTRLLVL.

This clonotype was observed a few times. The CDR3 protein is CASSQGTLTYEQYF. The CDR3 DNA follows: TGCGCCAGCAGCCAAGGGACTCTTACGTACGAGCAGTACTTC. The rearrangement uses TRBV4-3 and TRBJ2-7; the D gene is possibly TRBD2 (5 bases). V was cut by 1 base and J by 4 bases, with 11 bases left in between. CDR1 and CDR2 from the germline V gene are LGHNA and YSLEER. The CDR3 spans 14 residues.

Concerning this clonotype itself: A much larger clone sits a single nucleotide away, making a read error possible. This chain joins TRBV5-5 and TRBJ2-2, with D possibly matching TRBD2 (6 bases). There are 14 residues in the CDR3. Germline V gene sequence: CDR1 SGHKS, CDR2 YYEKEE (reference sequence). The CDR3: CASESWGNTGGLFF. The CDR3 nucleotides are TGTGCCAGCGAGTCGTGGGGGAACACCGGGGGGCTGTTTTTT. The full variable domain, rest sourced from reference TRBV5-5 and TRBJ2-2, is DAGVTQSPTHLIKTRGQQVTLRCSPISGHKSVSWYQQVLGQGPQFIFQYYEKEERGRGNFPDRFSARQFPNYSSELNVNALLLGDSALYLCASESWGNTGGLFFGEGSRLTVL.

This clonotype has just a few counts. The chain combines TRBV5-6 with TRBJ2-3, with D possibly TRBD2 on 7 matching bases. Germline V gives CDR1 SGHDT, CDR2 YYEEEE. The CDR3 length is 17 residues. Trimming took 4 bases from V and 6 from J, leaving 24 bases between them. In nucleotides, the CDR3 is TGTGCCAGCAGCCTTTTACGAGGCGGGGAGGGGGGCGATACGCAGTATTTT. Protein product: CASSLLRGGEGGDTQYF.

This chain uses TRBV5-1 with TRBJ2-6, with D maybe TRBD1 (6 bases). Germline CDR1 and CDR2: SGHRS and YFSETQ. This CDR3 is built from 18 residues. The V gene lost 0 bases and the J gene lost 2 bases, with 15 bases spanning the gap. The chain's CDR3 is CASSLGGRGIPGANVLTF. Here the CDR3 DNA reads TGCGCCAGCAGCTTGGGGGGTAGGGGGATTCCTGGGGCCAACGTCCTGACTTTC.

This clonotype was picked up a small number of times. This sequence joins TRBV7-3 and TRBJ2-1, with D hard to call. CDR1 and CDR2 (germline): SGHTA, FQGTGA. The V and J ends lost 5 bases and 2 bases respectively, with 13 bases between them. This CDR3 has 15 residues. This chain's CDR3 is CASSPSSTAYNEQFF. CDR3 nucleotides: TGTGCCAGCAGCCCCTCGAGTACCGCCTACAATGAGCAGTTCTTC.

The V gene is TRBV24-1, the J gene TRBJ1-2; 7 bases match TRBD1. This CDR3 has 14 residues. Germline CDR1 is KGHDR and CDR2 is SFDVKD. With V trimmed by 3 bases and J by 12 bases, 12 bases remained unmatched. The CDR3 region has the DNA TGTGCCACCAGTGATCCGGACAGGTCCTATGGGGACACCTTC. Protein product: CATSDPDRSYGDTF.

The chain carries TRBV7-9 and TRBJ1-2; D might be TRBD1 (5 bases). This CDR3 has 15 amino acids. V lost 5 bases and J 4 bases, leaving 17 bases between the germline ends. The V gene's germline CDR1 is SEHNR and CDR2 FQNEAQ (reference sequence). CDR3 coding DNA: TGTGCCAGCAGCCCTTCTGTGGCAGGGACCTATGGCTACACCTTC. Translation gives CASSPSVAGTYGYTF.

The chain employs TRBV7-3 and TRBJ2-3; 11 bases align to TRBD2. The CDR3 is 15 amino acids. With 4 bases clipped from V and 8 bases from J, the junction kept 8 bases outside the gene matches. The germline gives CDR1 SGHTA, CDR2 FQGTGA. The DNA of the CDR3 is TGTGCCAGCAGCTCACTAGCGGGGGCCGGCGGTACGCAGTATTTT. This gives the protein CASSSLAGAGGTQYF.

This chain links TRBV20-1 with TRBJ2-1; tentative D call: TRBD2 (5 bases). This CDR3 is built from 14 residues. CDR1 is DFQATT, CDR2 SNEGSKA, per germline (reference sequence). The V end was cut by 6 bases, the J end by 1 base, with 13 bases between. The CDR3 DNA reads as TGCAGTGCGGCCCCTAGCAGGTCCTACAATGAGCAGTTCTTC. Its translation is CSAAPSRSYNEQFF.

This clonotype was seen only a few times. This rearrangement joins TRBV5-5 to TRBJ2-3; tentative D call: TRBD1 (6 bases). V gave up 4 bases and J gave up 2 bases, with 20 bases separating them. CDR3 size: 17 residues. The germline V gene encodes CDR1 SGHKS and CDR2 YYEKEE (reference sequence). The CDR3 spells CASSPTLDRTFTDTQYF. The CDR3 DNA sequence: TGTGCCAGCAGCCCGACGCTGGACAGAACGTTCACAGATACGCAGTATTTT.

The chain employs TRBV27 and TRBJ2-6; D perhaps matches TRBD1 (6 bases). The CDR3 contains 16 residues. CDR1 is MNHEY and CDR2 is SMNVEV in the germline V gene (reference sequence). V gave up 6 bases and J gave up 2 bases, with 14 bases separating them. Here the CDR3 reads CASSLLRGPGANVLTF. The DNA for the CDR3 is TGTGCCAGCAGCCTACTCAGGGGCCCTGGGGCCAACGTCCTGACTTTC.

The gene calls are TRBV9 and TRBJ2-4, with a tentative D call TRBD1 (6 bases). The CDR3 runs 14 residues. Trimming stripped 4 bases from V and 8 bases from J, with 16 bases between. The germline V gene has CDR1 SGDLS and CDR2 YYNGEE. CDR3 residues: CASSPDTGLDIQYF. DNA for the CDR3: TGTGCCAGCAGCCCAGACACAGGGCTAGACATTCAGTACTTC.